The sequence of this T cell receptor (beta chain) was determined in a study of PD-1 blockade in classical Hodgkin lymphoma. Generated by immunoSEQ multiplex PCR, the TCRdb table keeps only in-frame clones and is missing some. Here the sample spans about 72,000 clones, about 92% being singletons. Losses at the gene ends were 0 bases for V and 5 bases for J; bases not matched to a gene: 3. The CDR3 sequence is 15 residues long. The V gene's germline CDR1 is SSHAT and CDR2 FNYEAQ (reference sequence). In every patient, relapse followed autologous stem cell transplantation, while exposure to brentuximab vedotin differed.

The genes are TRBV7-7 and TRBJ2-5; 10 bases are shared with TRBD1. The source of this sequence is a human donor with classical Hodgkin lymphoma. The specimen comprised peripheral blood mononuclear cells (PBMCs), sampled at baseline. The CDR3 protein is CASSLAGTGVETQYF. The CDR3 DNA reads TGTGCCAGCAGCTTAGCCGGGACAGGGGTGGAGACCCAGTACTTC.